These T cell receptor beta chains were read from a single sample in a study of blood T cell repertoires in COVID-19. TCRdb's copy holds only in-frame clones and misses some; the assay was immunoSEQ multiplex PCR. Here the sample spans hundreds of thousands of clones, more than 80% being singletons. The sequenced sample was PBMCs or T cells enriched from blood (not recorded which). These receptors were obtained from a man aged 50 to 60 who had been exposed to COVID-19. CDR3s include the opening cysteine and the closing phenylalanine or tryptophan. The D gene is left open where the match is weak. Part of the rows lack a size; the others show once, few, many or a class for expanded clones.

abundance: .; j_gene: TRBJ2-1; v_gene: TRBV11-3; d_gene: .; CDR3nt: TGTGCCAGCAGCTTAGTTTACAGTAACTACAATGAGCAGTTCTTC; CDR3aa: CASSLVYSNYNEQFF
abundance: .; j_gene: TRBJ2-5; v_gene: TRBV30; d_gene: .; CDR3nt: TGTGCCTGGAGTGTACAGGAGACCCAGTACTTC; CDR3aa: CAWSVQETQYF
abundance: .; j_gene: TRBJ1-4; v_gene: TRBV7-9; d_gene: .; CDR3nt: TGTGCCAGCAGCGTCGCAGTGGCTGAAAAACTGTTTTTT; CDR3aa: CASSVAVAEKLFF
abundance: .; j_gene: TRBJ2-3; v_gene: TRBV28; d_gene: TRBD2; CDR3nt: TGTGCCAGCAGTCTGACTAGCGGGGGTCCGCCAGATACGCAGTATTTT; CDR3aa: CASSLTSGGPPDTQYF
abundance: .; j_gene: TRBJ2-5; v_gene: TRBV2; d_gene: TRBD1; CDR3nt: TGTGCCAGCCGAAGGGACAGATCTAAAGAGACCCAGTACTTC; CDR3aa: CASRRDRSKETQYF
abundance: .; j_gene: TRBJ2-1; v_gene: TRBV5-1; d_gene: .; CDR3nt: TGCGCCAGCAGCTCAGGGACAAACAATGAGCAGTTCTTC; CDR3aa: CASSSGTNNEQFF
abundance: .; j_gene: TRBJ2-3; v_gene: TRBV30; d_gene: TRBD2; CDR3nt: TGTGCCTGGAGGGGGGGGGATACGCAGTATTTT; CDR3aa: CAWRGGDTQYF
abundance: .; j_gene: TRBJ2-1; v_gene: TRBV3-1/TRBV3-2; d_gene: TRBD2; CDR3nt: TGTGCCAGCAGCCAAGATCCATGGACTAGCGGTTACAATGAGCAGTTCTTC; CDR3aa: CASSQDPWTSGYNEQFF
abundance: .; j_gene: TRBJ1-6; v_gene: TRBV19; d_gene: .; CDR3nt: TGTGCCAGTAGTAGTGGTCGGGGAAATTCACCCCTCCACTTT; CDR3aa: CASSSGRGNSPLHF
abundance: .; j_gene: TRBJ1-4; v_gene: TRBV3-1/TRBV3-2; d_gene: .; CDR3nt: TGTGCCAGCAGCCTACGGGGGGCCGCGAATGAAAAACTGTTTTTT; CDR3aa: CASSLRGAANEKLFF
abundance: .; j_gene: TRBJ2-5; v_gene: TRBV3-1/TRBV3-2; d_gene: TRBD2; CDR3nt: TGTGCCAGCAGCCAAGTTAAGGCTAGCGGGGGTGGAGAGACCCAGTACTTC; CDR3aa: CASSQVKASGGGETQYF
abundance: once; j_gene: TRBJ2-7; v_gene: TRBV28; d_gene: .; CDR3nt: TGTGCCAGCATCCGGCGAGAGGGTTTGGGCGAGCAGTACTTC; CDR3aa: CASIRREGLGEQYF
abundance: .; j_gene: TRBJ1-5; v_gene: TRBV19; d_gene: .; CDR3nt: TGTGCCAGTAGTATAGATGGGCAGGGCGATCAGCCCCAGCATTTT; CDR3aa: CASSIDGQGDQPQHF
abundance: .; j_gene: TRBJ1-4; v_gene: TRBV6-5; d_gene: .; CDR3nt: TGTGCCAGCAGTTACGCTTCCGGGATAGCAGATGAAAAACTGTTTTTT; CDR3aa: CASSYASGIADEKLFF
abundance: .; j_gene: TRBJ1-1; v_gene: TRBV27; d_gene: .; CDR3nt: TGTGCCAGCAGTTTATCCGGCACTGAAGCTTTCTTT; CDR3aa: CASSLSGTEAFF